Following are 7 T cell receptor beta chains from one sample sequenced in a study of shared clonotypes between healthy human individuals. Repertoires were generated with immunoSEQ multiplex PCR, while TCRdb's copy carries only in-frame clones and drops some. Of approximately 2.5 million clones in the sample, more than 85% were seen once. Sequenced material: naive CD4+ T cells from PBMCs. Described subset: CD45RA+ positively selected. The receptor source for this set is a young man in good health. Some clones in this sample may be carry-over from other donors' samples.

The chain links TRBV27 to TRBJ1-1; D not resolved. Germline lookup yields CDR1 MNHEY and CDR2 SMNVEV (reference sequence). The CDR3 runs to 13 residues. Trimming shortened V by 2 bases and J by 3 bases, and 7 bases separated the two germline ends. The CDR3 reads CASSLIRDTEAFF. In DNA form, the CDR3 reads TGTGCCAGCAGTTTAATCCGGGACACTGAAGCTTTCTTT.

The chain combines TRBV6-1 with TRBJ1-4; D may be TRBD1 (6 bases). V lost 8 bases and J 8 bases, leaving 15 bases between the germline ends. The CDR3 loop spans 13 amino acids. CDR1 is MNHNS, CDR2 SASEGT, per germline. The CDR3 nucleotides read TGTGCCAGCCCCGCGGGGGCGGAAGAAAAACTGTTTTTT. Residues: CASPAGAEEKLFF.

V and J are TRBV5-1 and TRBJ2-5, with D perhaps TRBD2 (7 bases). CDR3 length: 15 amino acids. The germline V gene has CDR1 SGHRS and CDR2 YFSETQ. The V end was cut by 0 bases, the J end by 1 base, with 10 bases between. The CDR3 bases are TGCGCCAGCAGCTTGGAGGGGGGGCCCCAAGAGACCCAGTACTTC. This gives the protein CASSLEGGPQETQYF.

This clone has just a few counts. The chain joins TRBV2 to TRBJ1-2; TRBD1 matches 8 bases. The CDR3 has 14 amino acids. V lost 1 base and J lost 4; bases outside the gene matches: 2. Germline V gives CDR1 SNHLY, CDR2 FYNNEI. Here the CDR3 reads CASSEDRGAYGYTF. CDR3 sequence (DNA): TGTGCCAGCAGTGAAGACAGGGGGGCCTATGGCTACACCTTC.

The gene calls are TRBV19 and TRBJ1-3, with D hard to call. Germline values: CDR1 LNHDA, CDR2 SQIVND (reference sequence). The CDR3 contains 17 residues. Trimming took 2 bases from V and 0 from J, leaving 14 bases between them. The CDR3 is CASSITRSDLSGNTIYF. The CDR3 bases are TGTGCCAGTAGTATAACGAGGTCGGATCTCTCTGGAAACACCATATATTTT.

Notes on this clone: The sample has other DNA sequences that encode this CDR3 too. The CDR3 DNA follows: TGTGCCAGCAGTGAAGGCAGAAGCTATGGCTACACCTTC. Translation gives CASSEGRSYGYTF. This chain connects TRBV2 to TRBJ1-2; D call uncertain. Trimming removed 1 base from V and 4 bases from J, with 7 bases in between. This CDR3 has 13 amino acids. Germline lookup yields CDR1 SNHLY and CDR2 FYNNEI.

DNA for the CDR3: TGTGCCAGTAGTATCGCTTCAACAGGGGGCGGTCAGCCCCAGCATTTT. Residues: CASSIASTGGGQPQHF. The chain carries TRBV19 and TRBJ1-5, with 9 bases matching TRBD1. CDR3 length: 16 amino acids. Germline values: CDR1 LNHDA, CDR2 SQIVND (reference sequence). V was clipped by 3 bases and J by 6 bases; unmatched bases: 9.